This record looks at one T cell receptor (beta chain) sequence and its context. This clonotype came up a few times. What antigen it recognizes has not been identified. No base qualities exist here, and no much larger clone lies one base off it. The sample is drawn from a study of T-cell memory formation after mild COVID-19 (TCRdb year 2021). Background on the whole study: TCR sequence clusters from the two donors were found to be largely donor specific. In a couple of donors, T-cell clones that expanded and contracted after mild COVID-19 were tracked by sequencing TCRalpha and TCRbeta repertoires over time. Two young, previously healthy adult volunteers made up the cohort, one male and one female. Overall study outcomes, separate from this receptor: Contracting CD4+ clones appeared mostly in the CM and EM memory subsets, whereas CD8+ clones were enriched in EMRA. The detection of some responding clones in pre-infection memory suggests that pre-existing cross-reactive memory T cells joined the SARS-CoV-2 response. Only two mild cases were covered in the study, and larger cohorts including severe cases with pre-infection samples were considered necessary. Whether the second-wave clones peaking on day 37 were SARS-CoV-2 specific was not confirmed. Balanced CD4/CD8 phenotypes were observed for clones contracting from day 15 to 85, whereas a bias towards CD4+ was observed for a second wave of clones expanding from day 15 to 37.

PBMCs were isolated by Ficoll-Paque density gradient centrifugation. The cysteine opens and the phenylalanine closes a CDR3 of 15 amino acids. The entry retains the CDR3 DNA only, 45 bases that are in frame from base 1. V lost 6 bases and J lost 7 bases, and the count of bases not matched to a germline gene is 12. Looking up the germline V gene yields CDR1 SGHAT and CDR2 FQNNGV. Sequencing used an Illumina NovaSeq 6000. cDNA libraries for TCRalpha and TCRbeta were prepared by 5'RACE using constant-segment primers, with sample barcodes and unique molecular identifiers added. Trizol reagent was used to extract RNA from every sample. Amplification of the libraries took two PCR steps, and the second step added a second sample barcode plus Illumina TruSeq adapters. Libraries were sequenced on an Illumina NovaSeq with 2 x 150 bp paired-end reads. Per the authors' processing: Demultiplexing of reads and collapsing into UMI-guided consensus sequences were performed with migec v1.2.7. Using mixcr v2.1.11, the UMI consensuses were aligned to TRA and TRB V and J templates and assembled into clonotypes. Expanded or contracted clonotypes were those called significant by both edgeR and NoisET, with noise models trained on biological replicates. For edgeR calls, a false discovery rate-adjusted p below 0.01 and a log2 fold-change threshold of 1 were applied. As an exploratory analysis of dynamics, PCA with hierarchical clustering was applied to max-normalized trajectories of the 1000 most abundant clonotypes. The CD4 or CD8 phenotype of responding clones was assigned using the separately sequenced CD4+ and CD8+ repertoires. TCRdb reanalyzed the raw reads on its own, using fastp at Q25 for trimming and MiXCR for clone calling, and kept in-frame beta chains. Under each unique CDR3 protein, matching rows form one entry showing the most common genes and DNA. Here the V and J calls rest on TCRdb's processing, not on the authors' analysis. This sample gives 350,000 to 500,000 distinct CDR3 sequences in total; roughly 20% of them show up just once. The ten largest clonotypes hold 7.5% to 9.5% of the sample.

The sample consisted of PBMCs or a T cell subset sorted from them (not recorded which). Recombination linked TRBV11-2 to TRBJ2-7; 10 bases in the middle match TRBD1. The source of this sequence is an adult woman who had mild COVID-19 (a few samples of this study predate the infection). The sample titles of this study are shuffled in the database, so cell type and time point are left out; the donor was told from shared clones. The CDR3 region: CASRAPGQGSGEQYF. In nucleotide form, the sequence is TGTGCCAGCAGAGCACCGGGACAGGGGAGCGGGGAGCAGTACTTC.